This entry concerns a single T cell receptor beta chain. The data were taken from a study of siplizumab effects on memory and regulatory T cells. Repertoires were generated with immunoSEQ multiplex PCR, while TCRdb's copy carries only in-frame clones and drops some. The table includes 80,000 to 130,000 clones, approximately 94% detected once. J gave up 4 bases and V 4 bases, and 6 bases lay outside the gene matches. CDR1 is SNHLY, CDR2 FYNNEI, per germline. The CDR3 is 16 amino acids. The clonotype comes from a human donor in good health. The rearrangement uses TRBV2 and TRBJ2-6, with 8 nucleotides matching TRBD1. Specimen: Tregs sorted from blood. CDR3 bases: TGTGCCAGCAGTGGACGGACAGGGATCGGGGCCAACGTCCTGACTTTC. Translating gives CASSGRTGIGANVLTF.